This record looks at one T cell receptor beta chain sequence and its context. The data derive from a study of control samples from healthy donors and cancer patients. Germline V gives CDR1 MDHEN, CDR2 SYDVKM. The CDR3 spans 14 residues. The V end was cut by 4 bases, the J end by 6 bases, with 15 bases between. Repertoires were generated with immunoSEQ multiplex PCR, while TCRdb's copy carries only in-frame clones and drops some. The sample records under 65,000 clones, roughly 86% being singletons. The origin of this receptor is an older woman with lung cancer. The chain has TRBV28 and TRBJ1-2; possible D gene TRBD1, 6 bases. Sequenced material: PBMCs. CDR3 sequence reads: CASSWGGAVDGYTF. In DNA, the CDR3 is TGTGCCAGCAGTTGGGGGGGCGCGGTCGATGGCTACACCTTC.